This T cell receptor (beta chain) was captured by sequencing in a study of T cell changes during pregnancy in multiple sclerosis. Produced via immunoSEQ multiplex PCR; TCRdb's table is partial and in-frame only. The sample contains over 25,000 clones, roughly nine tenths of which appear only once. This clone occurred once. The CDR3 sequence is 16 residues long. Germline V gene data show CDR1 as MNHEY and CDR2 as SMNVEV (reference sequence). After removal of 6 bases from V and 6 bases from J, the junction contained 10 bases not matched to a gene. The sequencing here drew on CD8+ T cells from peripheral blood mononuclear cells, taken in the third trimester of pregnancy. This clonotype was sampled from a female donor with multiple sclerosis, enrolled in a pregnancy study. The chain links TRBV27 to TRBJ2-3, with 12 bases matching TRBD2. The CDR3 sequence is CASSHALAGGQDTQYF. CDR3 in DNA: TGTGCCAGCAGCCACGCCCTAGCGGGGGGGCAGGATACGCAGTATTTT.